This entry features one T cell receptor (beta chain) sequence. After removal of 2 bases from V and 5 bases from J, the junction contained 15 bases not matched to a gene. Looked up from germline, CDR1 is LNHDA and CDR2 is SQIVND (reference sequence). The CDR3 is 19 amino acids. These data originate in a study of T cells in Graves' hyperthyroidism and ophthalmopathy. Amplification of TCR beta CDR3 regions used RNA as the template. The TCR CDR3 first-round RT-PCR relied on the HTBI primer set. One entry per CDR3 protein results from TCRdb running MiXCR on the multiplex PCR reads. The sample lists more than 300,000 distinct CDR3 sequences, approximately 15% occurring once.

V gene TRBV19 combines with J gene TRBJ1-2; 12 bases fit TRBD1. The TCR was taken from a woman under 40 with Graves' hyperthyroidism. Specimen: blood. The CDR3 loop is CASSIHVGTGGLLFYGYTF. In DNA form, the CDR3 reads TGTGCCAGTAGTATACACGTCGGGACAGGGGGCCTCCTCTTTTATGGCTACACCTTC.